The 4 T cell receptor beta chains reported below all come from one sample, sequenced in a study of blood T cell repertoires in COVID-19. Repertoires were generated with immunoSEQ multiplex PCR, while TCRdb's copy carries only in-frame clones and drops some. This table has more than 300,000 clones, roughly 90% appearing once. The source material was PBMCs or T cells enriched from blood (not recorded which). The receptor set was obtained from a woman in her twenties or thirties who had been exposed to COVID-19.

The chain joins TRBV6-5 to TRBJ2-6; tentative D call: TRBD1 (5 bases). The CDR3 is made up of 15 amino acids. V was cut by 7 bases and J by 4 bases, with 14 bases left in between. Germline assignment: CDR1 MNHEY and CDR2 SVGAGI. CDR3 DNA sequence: TGTGCCAGCAACCGCCAGGGCATCGGGGCCAACGTCCTGACTTTC. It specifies CASNRQGIGANVLTF.

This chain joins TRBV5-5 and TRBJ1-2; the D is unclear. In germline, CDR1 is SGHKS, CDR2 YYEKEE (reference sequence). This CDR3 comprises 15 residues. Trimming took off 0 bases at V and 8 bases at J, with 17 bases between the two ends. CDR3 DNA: TGTGCCAGCAGCTTGGGGAACGGGATAATCGGAGGCTACACCTTC. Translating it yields CASSLGNGIIGGYTF. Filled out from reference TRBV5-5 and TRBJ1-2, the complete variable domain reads DAGVTQSPTHLIKTRGQQVTLRCSPISGHKSVSWYQQVLGQGPQFIFQYYEKEERGRGNFPDRFSARQFPNYSSELNVNALLLGDSALYLCASSLGNGIIGGYTFGSGTRLTVV.

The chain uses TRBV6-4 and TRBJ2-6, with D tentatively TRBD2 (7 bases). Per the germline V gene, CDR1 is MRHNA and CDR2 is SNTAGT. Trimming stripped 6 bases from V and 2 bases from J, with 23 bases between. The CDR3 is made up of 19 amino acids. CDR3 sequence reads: CASSGTAYREGPGANVLTF. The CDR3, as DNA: TGTGCCAGCAGCGGAACCGCCTACAGGGAGGGCCCTGGGGCCAACGTCCTGACTTTC.

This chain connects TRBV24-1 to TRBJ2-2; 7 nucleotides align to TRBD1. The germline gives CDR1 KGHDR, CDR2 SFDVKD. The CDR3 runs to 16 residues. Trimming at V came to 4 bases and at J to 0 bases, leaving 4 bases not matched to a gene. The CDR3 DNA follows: TGTGCCACCAGTGACCTAGGGACAGCGAACACCGGGGAGCTGTTTTTT. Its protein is CATSDLGTANTGELFF.